This entry concerns a single TCR beta chain. It was within 2 weeks before study entry that exposed participants met a COVID-19 case. Here immunoSEQ multiplex PCR was the method, and the copy in TCRdb shows in-frame clones only, minus some. The sample has about 150,000 clones, 75% to 90% seen once; the top ten hold less than 5%. Trimming stripped 5 bases from V and 0 bases from J, with 10 bases between. The CDR3 runs to 14 residues. The germline V gene has CDR1 LNHDA and CDR2 SQIVND (reference sequence). The data are from a study of blood T cell repertoires in COVID-19. The V gene is TRBV19, the J gene TRBJ1-1, with a tentative D call TRBD1 (5 bases). This receptor was taken from a woman between 40 and 50 years old who had been exposed to COVID-19. Input material: PBMCs or T cells enriched from blood (not recorded which). The CDR3 bases are TGTGCCAGTAGTCAGGGCCAAATGAACACTGAAGCTTTCTTT. Translation: CASSQGQMNTEAFF.